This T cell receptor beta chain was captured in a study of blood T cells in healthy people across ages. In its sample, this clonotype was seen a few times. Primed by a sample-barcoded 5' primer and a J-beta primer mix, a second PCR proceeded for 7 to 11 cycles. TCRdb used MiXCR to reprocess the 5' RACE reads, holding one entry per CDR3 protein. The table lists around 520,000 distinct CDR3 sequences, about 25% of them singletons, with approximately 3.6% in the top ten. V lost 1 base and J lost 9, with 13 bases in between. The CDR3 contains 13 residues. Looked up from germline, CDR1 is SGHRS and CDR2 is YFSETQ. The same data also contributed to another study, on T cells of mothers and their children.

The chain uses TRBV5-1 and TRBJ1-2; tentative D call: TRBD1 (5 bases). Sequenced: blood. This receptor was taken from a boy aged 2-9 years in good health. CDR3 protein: CASSLRPGRSYTF. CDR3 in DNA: TGCGCCAGCAGCTTGCGACCAGGGAGGAGCTACACCTTC.